This T cell receptor beta chain derives from a study of cytomegalovirus exposure and HLA in healthy donors. Background on the study: The study's early data release held 75 million to 95 million unique TCRs from HLA-typed donors. Study-wide findings and caveats: It has been reported that TCR beta sequences accurately predicted the HLA-A and HLA-B alleles of most subjects. Associated with cytomegalovirus, according to the listing, were around 170 TCR beta chains.

This clone was observed a handful of times. Antigen specificity is unknown. Amplification used 60 Vbeta primers and 13 Jbeta primers. TCRdb's copy holds only in-frame clones and misses some; the assay was immunoSEQ multiplex PCR. The table shows 130,000 or so clones, with about two thirds occurring only once. The length of the CDR3 is 16 residues. Germline CDR1 is LNHDA and CDR2 is SQIVND (reference sequence). V was pared by 6 bases and J by 8 bases, with 13 bases of the junction left unmatched. Sequencing input: PBMCs. The J gene is TRBJ1-6, the V gene TRBV19, with 7 bases that match TRBD1. The clonotype originates from a man aged 45 to 65 in good health and CMV-seropositive. Here the CDR3 DNA reads TGTGCCAGTAGAAGGGGGCAAGGGACAGCGCATTCACCCCTCCACTTT. Protein sequence: CASRRGQGTAHSPLHF. The variable domain in full, completed from reference TRBV19 and TRBJ1-6, reads DGGITQSPKYLFRKEGQNVTLSCEQNLNHDAMYWYRQDPGQGLRLIYYSQIVNDFQKGDIAEGYSVSREKKESFPLTVTSAQKNPTAFYLCASRRGQGTAHSPLHFGNGTRLTVT.